The 7 T cell receptor beta chains given below trace back to one sample, sequenced in a study of shared clonotypes between healthy human individuals. TCRdb keeps only in-frame clones here, not all; method: immunoSEQ multiplex PCR. The table records 2 million to 2.5 million clones, 85% to 95% of them present only once. Specimen: naive CD4+ T cells from PBMCs. Subset specified: CD45RA+ positively selected. These receptors were taken from a man younger than 35 in good health. Some clones in this sample may be carry-over from other donors' samples.

For this clone: The sample contains more than one DNA sequence encoding this CDR3. The chain recombines TRBV18 with TRBJ2-5; 10 nucleotides match TRBD2. The CDR3 length is 14 residues. After removal of 3 bases from V and 4 bases from J, the junction contained 2 bases not matched to a gene. Germline values: CDR1 KGHSH, CDR2 LQKENI. The CDR3 sequence: CASSPSSGRETQYF. The DNA for the CDR3 is TGTGCCAGCTCACCTTCTAGCGGGAGAGAGACCCAGTACTTC.

Here the CDR3 reads CASRPRTGTDTQYF. The CDR3 DNA reads TGTGCCAGCAGACCTCGGACCGGCACAGATACGCAGTATTTT. The chain couples TRBV7-8 to TRBJ2-3; D is unclear. The germline V gene has CDR1 SGHVS and CDR2 FQNEAQ. This CDR3 comprises 14 residues. V shed 6 bases and J shed 1 base, with 11 bases lying between them.

The chain couples TRBV7-9 to TRBJ1-2; 12 bases fit TRBD1. V lost 4 bases and J lost 2; bases outside the gene matches: 8. Per germline, CDR1 SEHNR and CDR2 FQNEAQ (reference sequence). The CDR3 runs to 17 residues. The chain's CDR3 is CASSSTGTGGANYGYTF. DNA for the CDR3: TGTGCCAGCAGCTCCACGGGGACAGGGGGCGCGAACTATGGCTACACCTTC.

This chain links TRBV5-5 with TRBJ1-2; the D gene is possibly TRBD1 (5 bases). Germline V gene lookup returns CDR1 SGHKS and CDR2 YYEKEE (reference sequence). The CDR3 runs to 14 residues. V lost 3 bases and J lost 8, with 17 bases in between. CDR3 sequence reads: CASSSGPEPRGYTF. Written as DNA, the CDR3 is TGTGCCAGCAGCTCGGGACCCGAGCCTCGGGGCTACACCTTC.

This chain's CDR3 is CASSPRGTAGVHNEQFF. The CDR3 coding sequence is TGTGCCAGCAGCCCCCGGGGGACAGCGGGAGTCCACAATGAGCAGTTCTTC. This sequence joins TRBV4-2 and TRBJ2-1; possible D gene TRBD2, 8 bases. The CDR3 runs to 17 residues. Germline CDR1 LGHNA, CDR2 YNFKEQ. V lost 4 bases and J 5 bases, leaving 21 bases between the germline ends.

A single count supports this clone. This chain uses TRBV9 with TRBJ2-2; TRBD2 agrees at 7 bases. The germline gives CDR1 SGDLS, CDR2 YYNGEE. The V gene end was trimmed by 0 bases and the J gene end by 7 bases; junction bases not matched to a gene: 3. This CDR3 is built from 14 residues. The CDR3 reads CASSVGEGFGELFF. CDR3 sequence (DNA): TGTGCCAGCAGCGTAGGGGAGGGTTTCGGGGAGCTGTTTTTT.

The V gene is TRBV5-8, the J gene TRBJ2-2; 10 positions match TRBD2. V was clipped by 4 bases and J by 5 bases; unmatched bases: 8. CDR1 is SGHTS and CDR2 is YDEGEE in the germline V gene. CDR3 length: 16 residues. The CDR3 loop reads CASSGLAGVPTGELFF. Here the CDR3 DNA reads TGTGCCAGCAGCGGGCTAGCGGGAGTCCCAACCGGGGAGCTGTTTTTT.